This entry concerns a single T cell receptor beta chain. The antigen is unknown. These data come from a study of cytomegalovirus exposure and HLA in healthy donors. Whole-study results and caveats: Later, an analysis showed that TCR beta chains associated with HLA were more clonally expanded than others that were equally common.

Researchers ran the PCR with 60 Vbeta and 13 Jbeta primers. Repertoires were generated with immunoSEQ multiplex PCR, while TCRdb's copy carries only in-frame clones and drops some. The table has about 130,000 clones, 80% seen once. The CDR3 runs to 15 residues. Deletions cut 0 bases from V and 1 base from J, with 7 bases between. Germline values: CDR1 SGHKS, CDR2 YYEKEE (reference sequence). The chain combines TRBV5-5 with TRBJ1-4, with D uncertain. The source of this sequence is a man between 25 and 39 years old in good health and CMV-seronegative. Sequencing was carried out using PBMCs. CDR3 nucleotide sequence: TGTGCCAGCAGCTTGGTAACAGTAACTAATGAAAAACTGTTTTTT. Amino acid sequence: CASSLVTVTNEKLFF.